This T cell receptor beta chain was retrieved from a study of blood T cell repertoires in COVID-19. At the level of the study: There were acute and convalescent COVID-19 samples, and they came from the United States, Italy and Spain. PBMCs, B-cell-depleted T cells, or T cells were the source of the cDNA or gDNA that made up the material.

Methods used by the authors: Estimation of nucleated cell counts relied on the amplification of reference gene primers. The table came from immunoSEQ multiplex PCR; TCRdb's copy has only in-frame clones and leaves some out. That table is the source of V, J and clone size, and D and trimming were worked out from the DNA. Of some 65,000 clones in the sample, around four fifths were seen once. The V end lost 2 bases, the J end lost 4 bases, and 6 bases lay between the germline ends. This CDR3 comprises 11 residues. The V gene's germline CDR1 is DFQATT and CDR2 SNEGSKA (reference sequence). This clonotype originated in a woman aged 65 to 85 with acute or convalescent COVID-19. J is TRBJ2-7 and V is TRBV20-1; D not resolved. Sequenced material: peripheral blood. CDR3 protein: CSARIGYEQYF. In DNA form, the CDR3 reads TGCAGTGCTAGAATCGGTTACGAGCAGTACTTC.